Presented here are 14 T cell receptor beta chains from one specimen sequenced in a study of cytomegalovirus exposure and HLA in healthy donors (dated by TCRdb to 2017 to 2019). Receptor amplification or capture employed the immunoSEQ multiplex PCR assay. For the multiplex PCR, a mixture combining 60 forward primers for TCR Vbeta segments and 13 reverse primers for TCR Jbeta segments was used. The clones in this table, taken by TCRdb from immuneACCESS, are in-frame only. Not every clone is retained; where verified, under half of the shortfall comes from an unresolved V gene, and the cause of the rest is unknown. For this sample there are 120,000 or so clones; roughly 66% appear just once. The ten most abundant clones make up less than 2% of the sample. Sample: PBMCs. Receptor source: a man aged 18 to 29 in good health and CMV-seronegative.

The rearrangement links TRBV6-1 to TRBJ1-1; a possible D gene is TRBD1 (6 bases). Between the trimmed V and J ends, which lost 11 bases and 4 bases, there was a span of 11 bases. Germline V CDR1 and CDR2: MNHNS, SASEGT. CDR3 length equals 11 residues. CDR3 sequence: CAVGTLTEAFF. The DNA of the CDR3 is TGTGCCGTAGGGACACTCACTGAAGCTTTCTTT.

The chain is built from TRBV7-6 and TRBJ1-2, with D possibly TRBD1 on 6 matching bases. CDR1 and CDR2 (germline): SGHVS, FNYEAQ. The V end lost 1 base, the J end lost 3 bases, and 6 bases lay between the germline ends. CDR3 size: 13 residues. In nucleotides, the CDR3 is TGTGCCAGCAGCTTAGGACAGGACTATGGCTACACCTTC. It is translated as CASSLGQDYGYTF.

This chain uses TRBV6-1 with TRBJ2-2; unclear D gene. V gave up 5 bases and J gave up 3 bases, with 10 bases separating them. CDR1 is MNHNS and CDR2 is SASEGT in the germline V gene. The CDR3 is 14 residues long. Here the CDR3 DNA reads TGTGCCAGCAGTTCCCCGTTCCACACCGGGGAGCTGTTTTTT. This translates into CASSSPFHTGELFF.

The V and J genes are TRBV30 and TRBJ2-1; TRBD2 matches 11 bases. V lost 3 bases and J lost 1; bases outside the gene matches: 11. This CDR3 is built from 18 residues. Per germline, CDR1 GTSNPN and CDR2 SVGIG (reference sequence). The DNA for the CDR3 is TGTGCCTGGAGGATATTGAAACTAGCGGGAGTGTCCTACAATGAGCAGTTCTTC. Translation: CAWRILKLAGVSYNEQFF.

The chain combines TRBV30 with TRBJ2-7; D unclear. V lost 1 base to trimming and J lost 5 bases, with 12 bases between them. This CDR3 comprises 13 residues. CDR1 and CDR2 from the germline V gene are GTSNPN and SVGIG (reference sequence). In nucleotides, the CDR3 is TGTGCCTGGAGTGCCATCTTAGCCCACGAGCAGTACTTC. Protein sequence: CAWSAILAHEQYF.

This rearrangement joins TRBV29-1 to TRBJ1-1, with D possibly TRBD1 on 5 matching bases. Germline V lookup: CDR1 SQVTM, CDR2 ANQGSEA. There are 15 residues in the CDR3. The V end was cut by 6 bases, the J end by 4 bases, with 21 bases between. CDR3 bases: TGCAGCGTCAAAGCCGGCAGGACAAGCCGCACTGAAGCTTTCTTT. Its translation is CSVKAGRTSRTEAFF.

This rearrangement joins TRBV5-5 to TRBJ1-1, with D perhaps matching TRBD1 (5 bases). V lost 7 bases and J lost 8, with 18 bases in between. This CDR3 is 13 amino acids long. The V gene's germline CDR1 is SGHKS and CDR2 YYEKEE (reference sequence). CDR3 coding DNA: TGTGCCAGCGCCCGGTGGGGACTTAGCGAAGCTTTCTTT. Amino acids: CASARWGLSEAFF. The full variable domain, in which reference TRBV5-5 and TRBJ1-1 provide the parts outside the CDR3, is DAGVTQSPTHLIKTRGQQVTLRCSPISGHKSVSWYQQVLGQGPQFIFQYYEKEERGRGNFPDRFSARQFPNYSSELNVNALLLGDSALYLCASARWGLSEAFFGQGTRLTVV.

The sample holds a few counts of this clone. V usage is TRBV19 and J usage is TRBJ1-2; no firm D call. There are 14 residues in the CDR3. Between the trimmed V and J ends, which lost 0 bases and 4 bases, there was a span of 9 bases. Germline CDR1 reads LNHDA; CDR2 reads SQIVND (reference sequence). The CDR3 nucleotides are TGTGCCAGTAGTATAGATCAACAGACCTATGGCTACACCTTC. Protein product: CASSIDQQTYGYTF.

CDR3 sequence reads: CASSIPGGATNEKLFF. The CDR3 coding sequence is TGTGCCAGCAGCATCCCAGGGGGCGCAACTAATGAAAAACTGTTTTTT. V gene TRBV21-1 combines with J gene TRBJ1-4; TRBD1, the table's D call, lacks a check against the DNA. TRBV21-1 is annotated as a pseudogene. This CDR3 region has 16 residues.

The chain recombines TRBV27 with TRBJ2-7; 10 positions agree with TRBD1. The CDR3 is made up of 16 amino acids. With V trimmed by 7 bases and J by 7 bases, 16 bases remained unmatched. Germline-derived CDR1 and CDR2 are MNHEY and SMNVEV (reference sequence). CDR3 sequence reads: CASNERQGASWVEQYF. CDR3 in DNA: TGTGCCAGCAATGAGAGACAGGGGGCTTCTTGGGTTGAGCAGTACTTC.

The chain uses TRBV6-5 and TRBJ1-1; no reliable D call. The CDR3 sequence is 8 residues long. Trimming took 6 bases from V and 14 from J, leaving 7 bases between them. The V gene's germline CDR1 is MNHEY and CDR2 SVGAGI. This CDR3 is CASSPSFF. The CDR3 DNA reads TGTGCCAGCAGCCCTTCCTTCTTT.

The chain is built from TRBV7-2 and TRBJ2-7; weak D call: TRBD1 (6 bases). This CDR3 spans 15 amino acids. Deletions cut 5 bases from V and 2 bases from J, with 16 bases between. The germline gives CDR1 SGHTA, CDR2 FQGNSA. CDR3 in amino acids: CASSPQTGGPYEQYF. The DNA for the CDR3 is TGTGCCAGCAGCCCGCAGACAGGTGGACCCTACGAGCAGTACTTC.

The chain links TRBV18 to TRBJ1-1; 7 bases line up with TRBD1. The germline gives CDR1 KGHSH, CDR2 LQKENI. The J segment lost 1 base and the V segment lost 2 bases, leaving 7 bases of the junction unmatched. The CDR3 covers 16 residues. The CDR3 spells CASSPRRQGGNTEAFF. CDR3 bases: TGTGCCAGCTCACCAAGAAGGCAGGGGGGGAACACTGAAGCTTTCTTT.

V usage is TRBV30 and J usage is TRBJ2-7; TRBD2 is a possible D gene (6 bases). Germline CDR1 and CDR2: GTSNPN and SVGIG (reference sequence). The V end lost 7 bases, the J end lost 3 bases, and 13 bases lay between the germline ends. This CDR3 comprises 12 residues. Written as DNA, the CDR3 is TGTGCCTTGGGGACTGCAATCTACGAGCAGTACTTC. Its translation is CALGTAIYEQYF.